Below are 3 T cell receptor beta chains sequenced from a single sample in a study of cytomegalovirus exposure and HLA in healthy donors. PCR used 60 Vbeta primers and 13 Jbeta primers. Sequencing used immunoSEQ multiplex PCR; TCRdb keeps in-frame clones, though not all of them. The data hold 150,000 to 200,000 clones, with about 80% observed a single time. Sequencing input: PBMCs. The receptor set was obtained from a woman in her thirties or forties in good health and CMV-seronegative.

The chain uses TRBV7-6 and TRBJ2-1, with TRBD2 matching 13 bases. This CDR3 contains 15 residues. Losses at the gene ends were 5 bases for V and 6 bases for J; bases not matched to a gene: 4. Germline V gives CDR1 SGHVS, CDR2 FNYEAQ. The CDR3 protein is CASSLGTSGANEQFF. The CDR3 nucleotides are TGTGCCAGCAGCCTGGGGACTAGCGGGGCCAATGAGCAGTTCTTC.

The chain carries TRBV5-4 and TRBJ2-7; D is perhaps TRBD1 (5 bases). V lost 0 bases to trimming and J lost 4 bases, with 5 bases between them. Germline assignment: CDR1 SGHNT and CDR2 YYREEE (reference sequence). The CDR3 is 12 amino acids. The CDR3 here is CASSLGQYEQYF. The CDR3 DNA reads as TGTGCCAGCAGCTTGGGACAGTACGAGCAGTACTTC.

The rearrangement uses TRBV27 and TRBJ1-2; D is uncertain. Germline V gene data show CDR1 as MNHEY and CDR2 as SMNVEV (reference sequence). This CDR3 has 16 amino acids. V gave up 5 bases and J gave up 6 bases, with 22 bases separating them. The CDR3 nucleotides read TGTGCCAGCAGTCTCCGTCCCGGAGGGCAGCGCAATGGCTACACCTTC. Translation gives CASSLRPGGQRNGYTF.